Shown below are 27 T cell receptor beta chains from a single sample sequenced in a study of human T cells and chemical hapten exposure. TCRdb redid the calling of the RACE reads with MiXCR, one entry per CDR3 protein. The sample lists roughly 50,000 distinct CDR3 sequences; 9.9% were seen once. Time point specified: patch test 3, about 24 weeks after DPC sensitization. Treatment here: therapeutic diphenylcyclopropenone sensitization with weekly scalp DPC. The source material was whole blood, sampled in connection with sensitization to the hapten diphenylcyclopropenone (DPC). The receptors were gathered from a woman aged 40 to 50 with alopecia areata. Some clones in this sample may be carry-over from other donors' samples.

This clonotype was found many times. The genes are TRBV29-1 and TRBJ2-7, with a weak D call TRBD2 (5 bases). The CDR3 loop spans 11 amino acids. V lost 4 bases, J lost 6 bases, and 10 bases lay in between. Germline CDR1 reads SQVTM; CDR2 reads ANQGSEA. DNA of the CDR3: TGCAGCGTTGCGGCGGGCTCCGAGCAGTACTTC. Translating gives CSVAAGSEQYF.

The table lists this clonotype with a few counts. This chain uses TRBV6-2 or TRBV6-3 with TRBJ2-7; a weak D match, TRBD1 (6 bases). The germline gives CDR1 MNHEY, CDR2 SVGEGT. V was trimmed by 2 bases and J by 0 bases, leaving 14 bases between them. This CDR3 contains 16 residues. The CDR3 sequence is CASSYGGQFDSYEQYF. The CDR3 region has the DNA TGTGCCAGCAGTTACGGAGGACAGTTCGACTCCTACGAGCAGTACTTC.

The DNA for the CDR3 is TGTGCCAGCAGTCCGAGAGCCCCCAGGGCCTACAATGAGCAGTTCTTC. Protein product: CASSPRAPRAYNEQFF. J is TRBJ2-1 and V is TRBV25-1, with TRBD1 as a possible D gene (5 bases). Germline CDR1 reads MGHDK; CDR2 reads SYGVNS. The V end was cut by 5 bases, the J end by 2 bases, with 16 bases between. The CDR3 sequence is 16 residues long.

This clonotype was detected many times. This chain links TRBV11-2 with TRBJ2-1; no definite D call. The CDR3 extends over 14 amino acids. With 0 bases removed from V and 4 bases from J, the gap between germline ends came to 7 bases. CDR1 is SGHAT, CDR2 FQNNGV, per germline. CDR3 sequence: CASSLEAGYNEQFF. The CDR3 coding sequence is TGTGCCAGCAGCTTAGAGGCAGGTTACAATGAGCAGTTCTTC. The complete variable domain, with remaining parts taken from reference TRBV11-2 and TRBJ2-1, reads EAGVAQSPRYKIIEKRQSVAFWCNPISGHATLYWYQQILGQGPKLLIQFQNNGVVDDSQLPKDRFSAERLKGVDSTLKIQPAKLEDSAVYLCASSLEAGYNEQFFGPGTRLTVL.

This clonotype was seen only a few times. V and J are TRBV6-2 or TRBV6-3 and TRBJ2-3; D may be TRBD2 (5 bases). This CDR3 has 14 amino acids. Germline CDR1 MNHEY, CDR2 SVGEGT. The ends were cut back, 5 bases at V and 4 bases at J, with 13 bases in the middle. The CDR3 is CASSDGLGPDTQYF. The CDR3 DNA is TGTGCCAGCAGTGATGGACTGGGTCCAGATACGCAGTATTTT.

V usage is TRBV7-2 and J usage is TRBJ2-3; D unresolved. Germline loops: CDR1 SGHTA, CDR2 FQGNSA. The V and J ends lost 7 bases and 7 bases respectively, with 15 bases between them. The CDR3 consists of 13 residues. The CDR3 protein is CASTSQLGNTQYF. In nucleotides, the CDR3 is TGTGCCAGCACCTCCCAGCTGGGGAATACGCAGTATTTT.

This clonotype has just a few counts. V usage is TRBV15 and J usage is TRBJ2-3; D gene uncertain. The V end lost 3 bases, the J end lost 6 bases, and 16 bases lay between the germline ends. This CDR3 spans 15 amino acids. Germline V gene lookup returns CDR1 LNHNV and CDR2 YYDKDF (reference sequence). CDR3 nucleotides: TGTGCCACCAGCAGCGCCGTAACTTCCGTGGATACGCAGTATTTT. This encodes CATSSAVTSVDTQYF.

This clonotype occurred many times. The chain uses TRBV30 and TRBJ2-1; D is ambiguous. Trimming pared 5 bases from V and 0 bases from J, leaving 8 bases between. The germline V gene has CDR1 GTSNPN and CDR2 SVGIG (reference sequence). This CDR3 contains 13 residues. CDR3 DNA: TGTGCCTGGCAGCCGAGCTCCTACAATGAGCAGTTCTTC. Translation gives CAWQPSSYNEQFF.

This clonotype occurred a few times. The chain has TRBV20-1 and TRBJ1-1, with no clear D. Germline CDR1 reads DFQATT; CDR2 reads SNEGSKA (reference sequence). There are 11 residues in the CDR3. Trimming stripped 3 bases from V and 10 bases from J, with 12 bases between. This chain's CDR3 is CSARENGAAFF. CDR3 DNA sequence: TGCAGTGCTAGGGAAAATGGTGCAGCTTTCTTT.

This clonotype showed up many times. The chain carries TRBV4-1 and TRBJ2-7; possibly TRBD2 for D (5 bases). Germline V lookup: CDR1 MGHRA, CDR2 YSYEKL. The CDR3 runs 12 residues. Trimming stripped 4 bases from V and 4 bases from J, with 8 bases between. CDR3 amino acids: CASSRRGYEQYF. The CDR3 coding sequence is TGCGCCAGCAGCCGCCGCGGGTACGAGCAGTACTTC.

This clonotype was found a few times. The V gene is TRBV2, the J gene TRBJ1-5; tentative D call: TRBD1 (5 bases). CDR1 SNHLY and CDR2 FYNNEI come from the germline V gene. V gave up 6 bases and J gave up 4 bases, with 10 bases separating them. This CDR3 has 13 residues. DNA for the CDR3: TGTGCCAGCAGCGCCGGACAAAATCAGCCCCAGCATTTT. Its translation: CASSAGQNQPQHF.

This clonotype showed up many times. This rearrangement joins TRBV20-1 to TRBJ2-1, with 9 bases that match TRBD2. Germline V gene lookup returns CDR1 DFQATT and CDR2 SNEGSKA (reference sequence). The CDR3 contains 16 residues. The junction had 12 bases not matched to a gene; V was cut back by 0 bases and J by 9 bases. CDR3 in amino acids: CSARDLRGGDSGEQFF. CDR3 nucleotide sequence: TGCAGTGCTAGAGATTTGCGGGGGGGCGATTCAGGTGAGCAGTTCTTC.

In its sample, this clonotype was seen a few times. This sequence joins TRBV7-8 and TRBJ2-1; no definite D call. Germline values: CDR1 SGHVS, CDR2 FQNEAQ. The CDR3 is 15 amino acids. The germline V and J ends were trimmed by 5 bases and 8 bases, with 19 bases remaining between them. CDR3 region: CASSVQPGRADEQFF. As DNA, the CDR3 is TGTGCCAGCAGCGTACAACCGGGCCGGGCCGATGAGCAGTTCTTC.

This clonotype appeared many times. The V gene is TRBV5-1, the J gene TRBJ1-1; TRBD1 agrees at 10 bases. This CDR3 has 13 residues. The V segment lost 6 bases and the J segment 6 bases; nucleotides outside the gene matches: 5. Germline values: CDR1 SGHRS, CDR2 YFSETQ. CDR3 sequence: CASIGTGEAEAFF. For the CDR3, the DNA is TGCGCCAGCATCGGGACAGGGGAAGCTGAAGCTTTCTTT.

The chain recombines TRBV6-4 with TRBJ2-3; D may be TRBD2 (6 bases). CDR1 is MRHNA, CDR2 SNTAGT, per germline. Trimming shortened V by 0 bases and J by 0 bases, and 7 bases separated the two germline ends. The CDR3 is 15 amino acids. The chain's CDR3 is CASSDSGGSTDTQYF. CDR3 DNA sequence: TGTGCCAGCAGTGACTCCGGGGGAAGCACAGATACGCAGTATTTT.

This clonotype was seen ten or more times. V usage is TRBV5-1 and J usage is TRBJ1-1, with 8 bases fitting TRBD1. CDR1 and CDR2 (germline): SGHRS, YFSETQ. CDR3 size: 17 residues. The J segment lost 1 base and the V segment lost 6 bases, leaving 14 bases of the junction unmatched. The CDR3 protein is CASNSRQGMGTNTEAFF. The CDR3 DNA reads TGCGCCAGCAACTCAAGACAGGGGATGGGGACGAACACTGAAGCTTTCTTT.

In its sample, this clonotype was seen many times. J is TRBJ2-1 and V is TRBV19; D unresolved. Germline-derived CDR1 and CDR2 are LNHDA and SQIVND (reference sequence). Trimming pared 8 bases from V and 3 bases from J, leaving 5 bases between. This CDR3 contains 11 residues. The CDR3 DNA is TGTGCCAGTGAAGACTACAATGAGCAGTTCTTC. Translation gives CASEDYNEQFF.

The chain has TRBV7-9 and TRBJ2-3; D remains ambiguous. The CDR3 sequence is 14 residues long. V lost 3 bases, J lost 5 bases, and 12 bases lay in between. Germline V CDR1 and CDR2: SEHNR, FQNEAQ (reference sequence). The CDR3 bases are TGTGCCAGCAGCTTGGGCAGGCTGGGAGATACGCAGTATTTT. Protein product: CASSLGRLGDTQYF.

This clonotype was counted once. This chain joins TRBV9 and TRBJ2-5; possibly TRBD1 or TRBD2 for D (6 bases each). The germline V and J ends were trimmed by 0 bases and 4 bases, with 16 bases remaining between them. The CDR3 extends over 16 amino acids. The germline V gene encodes CDR1 SGDLS and CDR2 YYNGEE. CDR3 nucleotide sequence: TGTGCCAGCAGCGTAGAATCGGGGGCGAGGATAGAGACCCAGTACTTC. It yields the protein CASSVESGARIETQYF.

At least ten counts were recorded for this clonotype. V is TRBV13 and J is TRBJ1-2; 7 bases agree with TRBD1. Germline CDR1 and CDR2: PRHDT and FYEKMQ (reference sequence). V lost 3 bases, J lost 2 bases, and 6 bases stayed unmatched. There are 15 residues in the CDR3. CDR3 loop: CASSLGTDPNYGYTF. The CDR3 nucleotides read TGTGCCAGCAGCTTGGGGACAGATCCAAACTATGGCTACACCTTC. Supplemented by reference TRBV13 and TRBJ1-2, the full variable domain reads AAGVIQSPRHLIKEKRETATLKCYPIPRHDTVYWYQQGPGQDPQFLISFYEKMQSDKGSIPDRFSAQQFSDYHSELNMSSLELGDSALYFCASSLGTDPNYGYTFGSGTRLTVV.

The rearrangement joins TRBV9 to TRBJ2-2; D gene uncertain. The CDR3 covers 15 residues. With 2 bases removed from V and 8 bases from J, the gap between germline ends came to 16 bases. Germline CDR1 SGDLS, CDR2 YYNGEE. CDR3 protein: CASSVDTNVMGELFF. The CDR3 DNA sequence: TGTGCCAGCAGCGTCGACACGAATGTAATGGGGGAGCTGTTTTTT.

This clonotype was counted a few times. The genes are TRBV5-1 and TRBJ2-1; possibly TRBD2 for D (5 bases). Trimming left V 2 bases short and J 9 bases short, with 6 bases between. The V gene's germline CDR1 is SGHRS and CDR2 YFSETQ. There are 11 residues in the CDR3. The CDR3 bases are TGCGCCAGCAGCTTTGGGAGTGAGCAGTTCTTC. The encoded protein is CASSFGSEQFF.

V gene TRBV7-9 combines with J gene TRBJ2-5; TRBD2 matches at 15 bases. CDR1 and CDR2 from the germline V gene are SEHNR and FQNEAQ (reference sequence). This CDR3 has 19 residues. With V trimmed by 0 bases and J by 2 bases, 7 bases remained unmatched. The CDR3 bases are TGTGCCAGCAGCTTAGCTCCGGGACTAGCGGGGGGAAGACAAGAGACCCAGTACTTC. This sequence encodes CASSLAPGLAGGRQETQYF.

This clonotype came up many times. The V gene is TRBV4-3, the J gene TRBJ1-2; tentative D call: TRBD1 (6 bases). The germline V gene encodes CDR1 LGHNA and CDR2 YSLEER. This CDR3 is 12 amino acids long. V lost 4 bases to trimming and J lost 7 bases, with 10 bases between them. The CDR3: CASSLGQSGYTF. As DNA, the CDR3 is TGCGCCAGCAGCCTAGGACAGTCTGGCTACACCTTC.

This clonotype occurred many times. The chain is built from TRBV2 and TRBJ2-7; 9 bases are a match to TRBD1. Germline V gives CDR1 SNHLY, CDR2 FYNNEI. The V and J ends lost 3 bases and 4 bases, in that order; junction bases with no gene match: 7. The CDR3 runs 15 residues. CDR3 residues: CASSEGLGQGYEQYF. DNA for the CDR3: TGTGCCAGCAGTGAGGGCCTGGGACAGGGATACGAGCAGTACTTC.

This clonotype was found a few times. This rearrangement joins TRBV4-1 to TRBJ1-1; TRBD1 matches at 8 bases. The CDR3 is 15 residues long. The trim removed 1 base at V and 1 base at J, leaving 2 bases unmatched. Germline loops: CDR1 MGHRA, CDR2 YSYEKL. The CDR3 DNA reads as TGCGCCAGCAGCCAAGCCGGGACAGGGAACACTGAAGCTTTCTTT. Translation: CASSQAGTGNTEAFF.

There are many counts of this clonotype. The chain couples TRBV12-3 or TRBV12-4 to TRBJ1-4; TRBD1 is a possible D gene (6 bases). V was clipped by 3 bases and J by 8 bases, with 13 bases between them. The CDR3 extends over 14 amino acids. Here the CDR3 reads CASSFRGIVEKLFF. Written as DNA, the CDR3 is TGTGCCAGCAGTTTCAGGGGAATTGTCGAAAAACTGTTTTTT.